This T cell receptor beta chain was documented in a study of human CD8 memory T cell subsets. Whole-study findings and limits: Diversity was similarly high in stem-like memory and precursor exhausted T cells, which was not the case for effector memory cells. Stem-like memory T cell repertoires overlapped minimally with precursor exhausted T cell repertoires.

Judged by frequency, this clonotype is medium-sized (0.01 to 0.1%). The antigen is not known. Libraries of TCR beta chains were produced by 5' RACE (UMI-labeled). No DNA is given; TCRdb re-called the 5' RACE reads and lists each CDR3 protein once. In total, the table holds about 6,200 distinct CDR3 sequences. The TCR originated in a human donor in good health. The sequenced material came from CD8+ effector memory T cells (TEM) sorted from PBMCs. Documented subset: effector memory CD8 T cells, CCR7- CD45RO+ CD95+.

Here the CDR3 reads CASSQGELNTGELFF. V gene TRBV4-3 combines with J gene TRBJ2-2. CDR1 LGHNA and CDR2 YSLEER come from the germline V gene. The CDR3 totals 15 residues.